This TCR beta chain appears in the sequencing data of a study of post-analysis software for immune sequencing data. This clonotype has a count of ten or more. Prepared TCR beta cDNA libraries contained unique molecular identifiers. TCRdb recomputed calls from the PCR reads with MiXCR, one row per CDR3 protein. The sample yields 380,000 or so distinct CDR3 sequences, about a third seen once. Source material: blood. This receptor was obtained from a girl aged 10-17 years with multiple sclerosis.

The CDR3 DNA follows: TGCAGCGCACCATCCGGGACAAACCAAGAGACCCAGTACTTC. Translation gives CSAPSGTNQETQYF. The V gene is TRBV29-1, the J gene TRBJ2-5, with D maybe TRBD1 (6 bases). Trimming shortened V by 7 bases and J by 0 bases, and 15 bases separated the two germline ends. CDR1 is SQVTM and CDR2 is ANQGSEA in the germline V gene. The CDR3 is 14 residues long.